Listed here is a single TCR beta chain. Looked up from germline, CDR1 is DFQATT and CDR2 is SNEGSKA (reference sequence). The V segment lost 3 bases and the J segment 6 bases; nucleotides outside the gene matches: 8. The CDR3 loop spans 15 amino acids. The data stem from a study of blood T cell repertoires in COVID-19. Study information: Collection of acute and convalescent COVID-19 samples took place in the United States, Italy and Spain. The analysed material was cDNA or gDNA that came from T cells, B-cell-depleted T cells, or PBMCs.

Authors' data handling: Nucleated cell number was recorded as an estimate derived from reference gene primer amplification. TCRdb's table, derived via immunoSEQ multiplex PCR, lists solely in-frame clones and lacks some. That table is the source of V, J and clone size, and D and trimming were worked out from the DNA. The table lists 200,000 to 300,000 clones, about 90% of them singletons. This receptor was obtained from a man aged 80 or over with acute or convalescent COVID-19. This chain links TRBV20-1 with TRBJ2-1; 10 nucleotides match TRBD2. The sample taken for sequencing was peripheral blood. CDR3 coding DNA: TGCAGTGCTAGTCAGGCTAGCGGGAGCGGCAATGAGCAGTTCTTC. This codes for CSASQASGSGNEQFF.